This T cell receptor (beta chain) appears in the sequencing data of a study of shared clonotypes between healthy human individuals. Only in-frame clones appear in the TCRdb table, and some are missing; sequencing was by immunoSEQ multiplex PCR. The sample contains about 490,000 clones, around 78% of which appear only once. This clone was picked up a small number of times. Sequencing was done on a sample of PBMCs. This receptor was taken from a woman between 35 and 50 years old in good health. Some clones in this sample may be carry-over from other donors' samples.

CDR3 sequence reads: CASSRDSKRGFF. In DNA, the CDR3 is TGTGCCAGCAGTCGGGACTCAAAACGGGGTTTTTTT. The chain joins TRBV2 to TRBJ2-2; possible D gene TRBD2, 6 bases. CDR3 length equals 12 residues. Trimming removed 5 bases from V and 17 bases from J, with 18 bases in between. Looked up from germline, CDR1 is SNHLY and CDR2 is FYNNEI. Full variable domain (outside the CDR3, taken from reference TRBV2 and TRBJ2-2): EPEVTQTPSHQVTQMGQEVILRCVPISNHLYFYWYRQILGQKVEFLVSFYNNEISEKSEIFDDQFSVERPDGSNFTLKIRSTKLEDSAMYFCASSRDSKRGFFGEGSRLTVL.